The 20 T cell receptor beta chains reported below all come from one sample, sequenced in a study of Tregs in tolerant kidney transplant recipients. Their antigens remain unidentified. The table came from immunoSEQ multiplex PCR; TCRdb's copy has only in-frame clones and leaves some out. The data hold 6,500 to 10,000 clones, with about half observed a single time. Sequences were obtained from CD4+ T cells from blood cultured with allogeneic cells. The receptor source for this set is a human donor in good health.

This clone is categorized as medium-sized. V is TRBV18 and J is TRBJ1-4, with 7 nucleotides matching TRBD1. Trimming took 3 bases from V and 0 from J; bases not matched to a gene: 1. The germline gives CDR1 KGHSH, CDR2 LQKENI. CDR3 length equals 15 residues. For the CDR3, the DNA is TGTGCCAGCTCACCGACAGGGCCAACTAATGAAAAACTGTTTTTT. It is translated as CASSPTGPTNEKLFF. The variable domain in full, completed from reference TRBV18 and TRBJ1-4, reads NAGVMQNPRHLVRRRGQEARLRCSPMKGHSHVYWYRQLPEEGLKFMVYLQKENIIDESGMPKERFSAEFPKEGPSILRIQQVVRGDSAAYFCASSPTGPTNEKLFFGSGTQLSVL.

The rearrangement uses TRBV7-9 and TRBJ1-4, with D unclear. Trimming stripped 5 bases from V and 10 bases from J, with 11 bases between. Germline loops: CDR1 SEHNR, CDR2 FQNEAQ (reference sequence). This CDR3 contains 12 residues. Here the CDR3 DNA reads TGTGCCAGCAGCCCGCGCCCGGGAAAACTGTTTTTT. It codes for CASSPRPGKLFF.

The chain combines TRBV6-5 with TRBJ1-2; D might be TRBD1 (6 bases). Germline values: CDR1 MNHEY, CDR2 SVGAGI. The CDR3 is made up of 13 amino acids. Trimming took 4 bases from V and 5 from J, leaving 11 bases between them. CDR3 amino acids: CASSFRQVYGYTF. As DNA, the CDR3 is TGTGCCAGCAGTTTTCGACAGGTTTATGGCTACACCTTC.

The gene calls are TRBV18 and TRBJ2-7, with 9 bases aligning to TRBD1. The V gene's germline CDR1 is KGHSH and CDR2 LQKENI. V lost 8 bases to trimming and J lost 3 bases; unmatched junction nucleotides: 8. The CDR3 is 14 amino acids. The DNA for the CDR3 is TGTGCCAGCCGGAGCACGGGACAGGGCTACGAGCAGTACTTC. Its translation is CASRSTGQGYEQYF.

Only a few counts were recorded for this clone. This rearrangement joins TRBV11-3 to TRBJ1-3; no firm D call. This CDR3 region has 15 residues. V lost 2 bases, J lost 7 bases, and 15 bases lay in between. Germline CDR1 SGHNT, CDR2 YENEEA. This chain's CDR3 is CASSLHSGQRNTIYF. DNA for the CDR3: TGTGCCAGCAGCTTACACAGCGGGCAGCGGAACACCATATATTTT.

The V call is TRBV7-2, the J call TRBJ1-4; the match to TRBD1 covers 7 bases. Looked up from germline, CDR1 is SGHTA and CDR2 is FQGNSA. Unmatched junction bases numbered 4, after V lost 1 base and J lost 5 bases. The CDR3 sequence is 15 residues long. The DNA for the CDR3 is TGTGCCAGCAGCTTAGGGCACAGGGGAAATGAAAAACTGTTTTTT. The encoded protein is CASSLGHRGNEKLFF.

This CDR3 reads CASSSYGPNTEAFF. For the CDR3, the DNA is TGTGCCAGCAGCTCATATGGACCGAACACTGAAGCTTTCTTT. The genes are TRBV5-8 and TRBJ1-1; no firm D call. This CDR3 has 14 residues. Trimming stripped 3 bases from V and 1 base from J, with 10 bases between. The germline V gene encodes CDR1 SGHTS and CDR2 YDEGEE.

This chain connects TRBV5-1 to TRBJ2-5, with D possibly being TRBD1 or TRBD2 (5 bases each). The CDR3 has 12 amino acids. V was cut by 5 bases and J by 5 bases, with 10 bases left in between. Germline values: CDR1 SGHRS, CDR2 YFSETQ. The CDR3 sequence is CASRQWGETQYF. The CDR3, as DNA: TGCGCCAGCAGACAGTGGGGGGAGACCCAGTACTTC.

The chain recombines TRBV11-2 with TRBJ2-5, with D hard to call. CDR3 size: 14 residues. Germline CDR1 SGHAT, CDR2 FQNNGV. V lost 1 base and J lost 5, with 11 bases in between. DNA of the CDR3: TGTGCCAGCAGCTTAGTCCTTTTGGGGGAGACCCAGTACTTC. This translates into CASSLVLLGETQYF.

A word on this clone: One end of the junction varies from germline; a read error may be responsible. The CDR3 DNA follows: TGTGCCGGCAGCTTAACGTCTAGCGGGTTGTATGAGCAGTTCTTC. Protein sequence: CAGSLTSSGLYEQFF. The rearrangement joins TRBV7-2 to TRBJ2-1; 8 nucleotides match TRBD2. The CDR3 covers 15 residues. In germline, CDR1 is SGHTA, CDR2 FQGNSA.

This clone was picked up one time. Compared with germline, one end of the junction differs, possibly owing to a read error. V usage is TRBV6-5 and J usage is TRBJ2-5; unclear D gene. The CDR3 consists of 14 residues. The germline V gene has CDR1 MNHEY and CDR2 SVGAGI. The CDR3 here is CAISELGSKETQYF. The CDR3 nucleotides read TGTGCCATCAGTGAGTTAGGCAGCAAAGAGACCCAGTACTTC.

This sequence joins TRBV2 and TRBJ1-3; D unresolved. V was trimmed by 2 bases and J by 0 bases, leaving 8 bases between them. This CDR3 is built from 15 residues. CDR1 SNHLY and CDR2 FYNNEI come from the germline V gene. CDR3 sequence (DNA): TGTGCCAGCAGTGAACGGGTAGGCTCTGGAAACACCATATATTTT. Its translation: CASSERVGSGNTIYF.

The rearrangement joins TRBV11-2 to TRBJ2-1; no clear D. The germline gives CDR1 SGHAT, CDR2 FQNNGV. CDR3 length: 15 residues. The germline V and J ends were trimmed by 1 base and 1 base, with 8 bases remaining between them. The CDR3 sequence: CASSLAGFSYNEQFF. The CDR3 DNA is TGTGCCAGCAGCTTAGCGGGTTTTTCCTACAATGAGCAGTTCTTC.

The CDR3 is CASSLLGRVAEAFF. The CDR3, as DNA: TGTGCCAGCAGCTTACTTGGCAGGGTGGCTGAAGCTTTCTTT. V usage is TRBV7-2 and J usage is TRBJ1-1; D might be TRBD1 (5 bases). The germline V and J ends were trimmed by 2 bases and 6 bases, with 13 bases remaining between them. This CDR3 has 14 residues. Germline V lookup: CDR1 SGHTA, CDR2 FQGNSA.

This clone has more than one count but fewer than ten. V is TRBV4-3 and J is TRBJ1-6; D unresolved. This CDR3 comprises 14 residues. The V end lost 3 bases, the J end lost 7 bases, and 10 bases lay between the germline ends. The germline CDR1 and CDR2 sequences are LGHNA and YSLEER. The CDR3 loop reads CASSQVGGNSPLHF. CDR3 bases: TGCGCCAGCAGCCAGGTCGGCGGGAATTCACCCCTCCACTTT.

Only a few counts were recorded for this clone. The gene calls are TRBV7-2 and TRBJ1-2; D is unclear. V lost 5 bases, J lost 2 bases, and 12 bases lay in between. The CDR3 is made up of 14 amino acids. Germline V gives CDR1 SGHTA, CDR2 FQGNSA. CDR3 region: CASSPESGNYGYTF. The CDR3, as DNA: TGTGCCAGCAGCCCAGAATCGGGAAACTATGGCTACACCTTC.

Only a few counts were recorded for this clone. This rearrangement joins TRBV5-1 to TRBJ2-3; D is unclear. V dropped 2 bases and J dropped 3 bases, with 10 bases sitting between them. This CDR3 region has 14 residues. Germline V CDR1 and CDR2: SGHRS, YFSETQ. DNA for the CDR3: TGCGCCAGCAGCTTACATACTGAAACAGATACGCAGTATTTT. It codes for CASSLHTETDTQYF. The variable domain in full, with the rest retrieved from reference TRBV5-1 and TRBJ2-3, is KAGVTQTPRYLIKTRGQQVTLSCSPISGHRSVSWYQQTPGQGLQFLFEYFSETQRNKGNFPGRFSGRQFSNSRSEMNVSTLELGDSALYLCASSLHTETDTQYFGPGTRLTVL.

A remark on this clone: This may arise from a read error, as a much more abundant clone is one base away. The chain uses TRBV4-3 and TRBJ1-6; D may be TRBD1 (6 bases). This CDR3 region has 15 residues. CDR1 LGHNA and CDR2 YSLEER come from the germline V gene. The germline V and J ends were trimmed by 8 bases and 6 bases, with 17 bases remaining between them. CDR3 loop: CASGRAGHRNSPLHF. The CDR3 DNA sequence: TGCGCCAGCGGCCGGGCGGGACACCGTAATTCACCCCTCCACTTT.

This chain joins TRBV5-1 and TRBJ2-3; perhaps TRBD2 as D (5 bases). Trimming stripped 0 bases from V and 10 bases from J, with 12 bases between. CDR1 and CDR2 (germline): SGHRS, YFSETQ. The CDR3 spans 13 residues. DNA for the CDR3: TGCGCCAGCAGCTTGGGGGCGGGCTGGCCGCAGTATTTT. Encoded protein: CASSLGAGWPQYF.

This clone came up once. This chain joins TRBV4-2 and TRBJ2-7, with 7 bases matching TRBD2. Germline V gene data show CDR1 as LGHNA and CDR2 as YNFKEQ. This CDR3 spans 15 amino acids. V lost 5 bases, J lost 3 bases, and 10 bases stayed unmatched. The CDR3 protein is CASSDRTRPDYEQYF. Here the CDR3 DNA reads TGTGCCAGCAGCGACCGGACTAGGCCTGACTACGAGCAGTACTTC.